This note documents a single TCR beta chain sequence. The data are from a study of cytomegalovirus exposure and HLA in healthy donors. About the research overall: Samples from HLA-typed donors yielded 85 million to 95 million unique TCRs in an early data release.

The length of the CDR3 is 16 residues. The V segment lost 4 bases and the J segment 4 bases; nucleotides outside the gene matches: 7. Germline CDR1 and CDR2: LGHNA and YSLEER. The PCR employed 60 Vbeta primers together with 13 Jbeta primers. TCRdb's table, derived via immunoSEQ multiplex PCR, lists solely in-frame clones and lacks some. The data hold roughly 130,000 clones, with 80% observed a single time. This chain joins TRBV4-3 and TRBJ2-2; 9 bases agree with TRBD2. The specimen sequenced was PBMCs. The sequence was collected from a man aged 25-45 years in good health and CMV-seronegative. The DNA for the CDR3 is TGCGCCAGCAGCCCCCGACTAGCGGCGCGCACCGGGGAGCTGTTTTTT. This gives the protein CASSPRLAARTGELFF.